Below, 2 T cell receptor beta chains from the same sample are listed, as sequenced in a study of identical twins. TCRdb independently ran MiXCR on the 5' RACE reads; one entry per CDR3 protein. The repertoire has roughly 540,000 distinct CDR3 sequences, roughly a fifth of them found once; the top ten carry 0.8% to 1%. These data were likewise used in another study, on T cells expressing NK-cell markers.

Sequences were obtained from CD4+ T cells sorted from blood. The receptor set was obtained from a woman in her late teens or twenties in good health.

The chain recombines TRBV29-1 with TRBJ2-3, with D uncertain. Germline V gives CDR1 SQVTM, CDR2 ANQGSEA. CDR3 size: 13 residues. V lost 2 bases to trimming and J lost 7 bases, with 13 bases between them. DNA for the CDR3: TGCAGCGTTGAACTGACGGGTCCCTATACGCAGTATTTT. Amino acids: CSVELTGPYTQYF.

The chain joins TRBV27 to TRBJ1-2, with 8 bases lining up with TRBD1. The germline V gene has CDR1 MNHEY and CDR2 SMNVEV (reference sequence). After removal of 4 bases from V and 8 bases from J, the junction contained 12 bases not matched to a gene. The CDR3 runs to 15 residues. CDR3 residues: CASSWSGQGAKGYTF. In DNA form, the CDR3 reads TGTGCCAGCAGTTGGAGCGGCCAGGGGGCAAAGGGCTACACCTTC.